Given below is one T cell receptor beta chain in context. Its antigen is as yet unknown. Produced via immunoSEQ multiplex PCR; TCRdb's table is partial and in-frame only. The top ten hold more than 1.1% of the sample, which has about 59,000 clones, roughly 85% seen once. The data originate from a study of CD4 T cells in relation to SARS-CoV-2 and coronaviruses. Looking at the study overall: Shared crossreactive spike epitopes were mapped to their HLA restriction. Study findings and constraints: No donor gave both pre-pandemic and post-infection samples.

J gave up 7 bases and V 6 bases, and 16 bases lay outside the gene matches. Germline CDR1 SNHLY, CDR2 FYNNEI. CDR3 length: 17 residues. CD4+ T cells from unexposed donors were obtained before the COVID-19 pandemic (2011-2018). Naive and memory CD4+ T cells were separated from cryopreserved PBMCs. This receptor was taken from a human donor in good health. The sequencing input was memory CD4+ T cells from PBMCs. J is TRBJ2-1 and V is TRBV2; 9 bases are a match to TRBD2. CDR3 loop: CASRAGHLAGQGNEQFF. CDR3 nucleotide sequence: TGTGCCAGCAGGGCGGGGCACCTAGCGGGGCAGGGGAATGAGCAGTTCTTC.